This T cell receptor beta chain is drawn from a study of T-cell reconstitution after alpha-beta-depleted transplantation in children. Preparing the TCRbeta library involved the use of unique molecular identifiers. TCRdb redid the calling of the PCR reads with MiXCR, one entry per CDR3 protein. The data hold hundreds of thousands of distinct CDR3 sequences, with approximately 16% observed a single time. This clonotype was recorded many times. The material was PBMCs from the stem cell graft donor, obtained from the stem cell graft. The receptor's source is a human donor who donated a stem cell graft to a child with acute myeloid leukemia.

CDR3 amino acids: CSARTAGLYNEQFF. The CDR3 nucleotides read TGCAGTGCTAGGACAGCGGGGTTATACAATGAGCAGTTCTTC. This sequence joins TRBV20-1 and TRBJ2-1; 7 bases fit TRBD2. With 3 bases clipped from V and 4 bases from J, the junction kept 6 bases outside the gene matches. The CDR3 runs 14 residues. Germline values: CDR1 DFQATT, CDR2 SNEGSKA (reference sequence).